The 10 T cell receptor beta chains in this list originate from one sample, sequenced in a study of T-cell memory formation after mild COVID-19. TCRdb re-called the 5' RACE reads through MiXCR, storing one row per CDR3 protein. The sample lists 550,000 to 700,000 distinct CDR3 sequences; 17% were seen once. Sequenced input: PBMCs or a T cell subset sorted from them (not recorded which). The receptors come from an adult woman who had mild COVID-19 (a few samples of this study predate the infection). Cell type and time point are not known.

The rearrangement joins TRBV9 to TRBJ1-3; D call uncertain. Trimming took off 0 bases at V and 0 bases at J, with 4 bases between the two ends. The length of the CDR3 is 14 residues. Germline V gene data show CDR1 as SGDLS and CDR2 as YYNGEE. For the CDR3, the DNA is TGTGCCAGCAGCGTAGAGTACTCTGGAAACACCATATATTTT. As protein: CASSVEYSGNTIYF.

This clonotype was counted only a few times. The genes are TRBV29-1 and TRBJ1-1; possible D gene TRBD1, 5 bases. This CDR3 comprises 13 residues. The V end was cut by 8 bases, the J end by 5 bases, with 18 bases between. Germline V gives CDR1 SQVTM, CDR2 ANQGSEA. The CDR3 sequence: CSPWGGVRTEAFF. CDR3 DNA: TGCAGCCCCTGGGGGGGGGTAAGAACTGAAGCTTTCTTT.

This clonotype was counted only a few times. V is TRBV10-3 and J is TRBJ2-5, with TRBD1 identical over 7 bases. The CDR3 is 14 residues long. Germline assignment: CDR1 ENHRY and CDR2 SYGVKD. Trimming cost V 10 bases and J 2 bases; bases outside gene matches: 10. CDR3 sequence: CATRPPGQQETQYF. The CDR3 DNA reads TGTGCCACCCGGCCTCCGGGACAGCAAGAGACCCAGTACTTC.

There are a few counts of this clonotype. V usage is TRBV5-5 and J usage is TRBJ1-1, with D possibly being TRBD1 (5 bases). The CDR3 length is 14 residues. Deletions cut 2 bases from V and 3 bases from J, with 11 bases between. Germline loops: CDR1 SGHKS, CDR2 YYEKEE (reference sequence). CDR3 region: CASSFGGKDTEAFF. The CDR3 bases are TGTGCCAGCAGCTTCGGGGGGAAGGACACTGAAGCTTTCTTT.

This rearrangement joins TRBV4-1 to TRBJ2-7, with 10 bases fitting TRBD2. The CDR3 totals 16 residues. The V gene end was trimmed by 1 base and the J gene end by 3 bases; junction bases not matched to a gene: 6. CDR1 and CDR2 (germline): MGHRA, YSYEKL. The CDR3 nucleotides read TGCGCCAGCAGCCAAGCCCCTCTAGCGGGAGTCTACGAGCAGTACTTC. Its protein product is CASSQAPLAGVYEQYF.

CDR3 protein: CASSLALGQFNEQFF. The CDR3 coding sequence is TGTGCCAGCAGCTTAGCGCTAGGGCAGTTCAATGAGCAGTTCTTC. The chain couples TRBV7-6 to TRBJ2-1; no reliable D call. The CDR3 totals 15 residues. With 0 bases removed from V and 6 bases from J, the gap between germline ends came to 12 bases. From germline, CDR1 is SGHVS and CDR2 FNYEAQ.

This clonotype appeared a few times. The chain carries TRBV3-1 and TRBJ1-6, with D possibly TRBD1 on 5 matching bases. The CDR3 contains 18 residues. V lost 0 bases to trimming and J lost 1 base, with 13 bases between them. Per germline, CDR1 LGHDT and CDR2 YNNKEL (reference sequence). CDR3 region: CASSQEAGRGSYNSPLHF. DNA of the CDR3: TGTGCCAGCAGCCAAGAGGCGGGACGTGGGTCCTATAATTCACCCCTCCACTTT.

V and J are TRBV12-3 or TRBV12-4 and TRBJ1-6; D gene unclear. This CDR3 has 15 residues. Trimming removed 1 base at V and 4 bases at J, with 8 bases between. The CDR3 region is CASSLGGRYNSPLHF. CDR3 nucleotides: TGTGCCAGCAGTTTAGGGGGAAGGTATAATTCACCCCTCCACTTT.

The chain employs TRBV18 and TRBJ2-3; 10 bases agree with TRBD2. The CDR3 extends over 15 amino acids. In germline, CDR1 is KGHSH, CDR2 LQKENI. The trim removed 3 bases at V and 14 bases at J, leaving 14 bases unmatched. The CDR3 here is CASSPDTPSGGAVYF. CDR3 DNA sequence: TGTGCCAGCTCACCGGATACCCCTAGCGGGGGAGCGGTGTATTTT.

In this sample, this clonotype turned up a few times. The J gene is TRBJ2-1, the V gene TRBV24-1; D uncertain. Trimming removed 11 bases from V and 7 bases from J, with 11 bases in between. This CDR3 has 11 residues. The V gene's germline CDR1 is KGHDR and CDR2 SFDVKD. The DNA of the CDR3 is TGTGCCATTAATACCGGGAATGAGCAGTTCTTC. Its translation is CAINTGNEQFF.